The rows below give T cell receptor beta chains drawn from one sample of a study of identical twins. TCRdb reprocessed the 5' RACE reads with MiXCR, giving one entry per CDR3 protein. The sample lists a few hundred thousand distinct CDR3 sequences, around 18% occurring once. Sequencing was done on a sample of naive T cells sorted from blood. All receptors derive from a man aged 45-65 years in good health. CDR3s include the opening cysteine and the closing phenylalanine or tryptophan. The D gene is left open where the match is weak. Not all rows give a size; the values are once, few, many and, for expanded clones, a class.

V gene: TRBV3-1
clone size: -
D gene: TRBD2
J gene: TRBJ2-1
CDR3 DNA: TGTGCCAGCAGCCAAGATAGCACTAGCGGGGGCAATGAGCAGTTCTTC
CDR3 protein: CASSQDSTSGGNEQFF

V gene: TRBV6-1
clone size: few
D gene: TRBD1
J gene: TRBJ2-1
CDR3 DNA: TGTGCCAGCAGTGCGGGACAGGGAACCTACAATGAGCAGTTCTTC
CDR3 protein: CASSAGQGTYNEQFF

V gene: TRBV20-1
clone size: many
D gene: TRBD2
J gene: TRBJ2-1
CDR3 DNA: TGCAGTGCGCGAAGCCCGGGACTAGCGGGATCTTACAATGAGCAGTTCTTC
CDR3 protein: CSARSPGLAGSYNEQFF

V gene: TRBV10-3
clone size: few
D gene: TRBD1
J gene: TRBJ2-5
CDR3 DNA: TGTGCCATCAGGCTCGGACAGGGGGTTGCCCGCGTAGAGACCCAGTACTTC
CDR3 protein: CAIRLGQGVARVETQYF

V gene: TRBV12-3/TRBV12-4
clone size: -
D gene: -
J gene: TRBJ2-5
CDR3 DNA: TGTGCCAGCAGTCCCAGGACTACGAGGAGGGAGACCCAGTACTTC
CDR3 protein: CASSPRTTRRETQYF

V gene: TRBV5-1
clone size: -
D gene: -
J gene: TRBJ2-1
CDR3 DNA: TGCGCCAGCAGCTTGGGGCAGGGTGGTCCCTACAATGAGCAGTTCTTC
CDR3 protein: CASSLGQGGPYNEQFF

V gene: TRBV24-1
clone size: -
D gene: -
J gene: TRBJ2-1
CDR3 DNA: TGTGCCACCAGCGGGGTAGCCTCCTACAATGAGCAGTTCTTC
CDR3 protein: CATSGVASYNEQFF

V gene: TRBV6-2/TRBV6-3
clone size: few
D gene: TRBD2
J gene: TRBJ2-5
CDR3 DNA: TGTGCCAGCACAACGCTAGCGGTGGGTGCGCAGACCCAGTACTTC
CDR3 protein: CASTTLAVGAQTQYF

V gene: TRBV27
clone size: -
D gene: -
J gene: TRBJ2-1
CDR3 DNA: TGTGCCAGCAGCCCCGACGTGACAGGCGGTAGATCGGGCAATGAGCAGTTCTTC
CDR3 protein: CASSPDVTGGRSGNEQFF

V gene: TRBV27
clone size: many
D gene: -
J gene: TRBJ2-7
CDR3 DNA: TGTGCCAGCAGTGCCCCCCCCGGCCTTATCGGTGGCGAGCAGTACTTC
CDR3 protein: CASSAPPGLIGGEQYF

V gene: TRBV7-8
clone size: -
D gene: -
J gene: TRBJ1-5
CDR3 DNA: TGTGCCAGCAGCTTAGAGGAGGGTCGGGGTGTTAGCAATCAGCCCCAGCATTTT
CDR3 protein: CASSLEEGRGVSNQPQHF

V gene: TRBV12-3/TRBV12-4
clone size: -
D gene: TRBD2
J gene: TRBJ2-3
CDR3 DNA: TGTGCCAGCAGTGGAGGGACTAGCGGGGGGATCCCATTTTTAGATACGCAGTATTTT
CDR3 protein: CASSGGTSGGIPFLDTQYF

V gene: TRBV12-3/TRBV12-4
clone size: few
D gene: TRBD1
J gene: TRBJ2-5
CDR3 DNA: TGTGCCAGCAGTTTGACGTCAGGGGGCGTCAGGACCCAGTACTTC
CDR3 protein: CASSLTSGGVRTQYF

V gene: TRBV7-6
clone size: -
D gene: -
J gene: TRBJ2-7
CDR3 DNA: TGTGCCAGCAGCTTAGGGACGGAGAGCCCAGTGCAGTACTTC
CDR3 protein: CASSLGTESPVQYF

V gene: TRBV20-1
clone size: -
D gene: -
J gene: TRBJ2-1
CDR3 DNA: TGCAGTGCTAGAGATCCCAGCGGTAGATTAAATGAGCAGTTCTTC
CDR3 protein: CSARDPSGRLNEQFF

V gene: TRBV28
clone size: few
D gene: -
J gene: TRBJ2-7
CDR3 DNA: TGTGCCAGCAGCCCGAGGCGGTCGGGCGGCGAGCAGTACTTC
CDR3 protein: CASSPRRSGGEQYF

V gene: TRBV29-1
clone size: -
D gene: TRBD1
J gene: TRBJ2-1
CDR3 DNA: TGCAGCGTTGTGGGGGGACAGGGCTGGGGGAATGAGCAGTTCTTC
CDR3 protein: CSVVGGQGWGNEQFF

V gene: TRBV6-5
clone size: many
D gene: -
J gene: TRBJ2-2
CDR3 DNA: TGTGCCAGCAGGACTCGGAACACCGGGGAGCTGTTTTTT
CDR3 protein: CASRTRNTGELFF

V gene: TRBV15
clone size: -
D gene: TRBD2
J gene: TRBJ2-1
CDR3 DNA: TGTGCCACCAGCATCGGGGGACTAACTAATGAGCAGTTCTTC
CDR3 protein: CATSIGGLTNEQFF

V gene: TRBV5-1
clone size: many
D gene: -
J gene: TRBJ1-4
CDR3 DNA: TGCGCCAGCAGCGACAGGCCTAATGAAAAACTGTTTTTT
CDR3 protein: CASSDRPNEKLFF

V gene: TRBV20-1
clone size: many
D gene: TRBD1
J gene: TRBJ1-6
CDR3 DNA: TGCAGTGCTTCCGGGACAGGGGTTAATTCACCCCTCCACTTT
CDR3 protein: CSASGTGVNSPLHF

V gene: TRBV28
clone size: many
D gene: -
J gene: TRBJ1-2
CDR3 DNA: TGTGCCAGCAGAGAGGACGGGGCTAGGTATGGCTACACCTTC
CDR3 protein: CASREDGARYGYTF

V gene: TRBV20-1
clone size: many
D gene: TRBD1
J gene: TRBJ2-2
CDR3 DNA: TGCAGTGCTAGAGAGGACAGGGGCTCAGAAGTCACCGGGGAGCTGTTTTTT
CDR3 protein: CSAREDRGSEVTGELFF

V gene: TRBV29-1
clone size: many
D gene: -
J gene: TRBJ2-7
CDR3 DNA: TGCAGCGTTGAGTTGGGGACCTCCTACGAGCAGTACTTC
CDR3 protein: CSVELGTSYEQYF

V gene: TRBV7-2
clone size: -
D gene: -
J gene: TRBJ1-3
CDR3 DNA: TGTGCCAGCAGCCCCCGCGGCCGAAACACCATATATTTT
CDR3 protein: CASSPRGRNTIYF

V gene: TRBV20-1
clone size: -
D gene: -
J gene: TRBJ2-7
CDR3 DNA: TGCAGTGCTAGTTCCAGGGACGAGCAGTACTTC
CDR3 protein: CSASSRDEQYF